These 28 T cell receptor beta chains came from one sample sequenced in a study of T cell repertoires in cytomegalovirus infection. Via MiXCR, TCRdb re-called the reads, giving one row per CDR3 protein. Found here are 300,000 or so distinct CDR3 sequences, roughly 25% of them singletons; the top ten hold 11% to 15%. Sequenced: PBMCs. The receptors come from a human donor in good health (CMV status not recorded). Some clones in this sample may be carry-over from other donors' samples.

The chain uses TRBV29-1 and TRBJ1-1, with D maybe TRBD1 (5 bases). The germline V gene encodes CDR1 SQVTM and CDR2 ANQGSEA. The V gene lost 6 bases and the J gene lost 3 bases, with 14 bases spanning the gap. The CDR3 is 13 residues long. The CDR3 loop is CSVSRGSHTEAFF. DNA of the CDR3: TGCAGCGTCTCGAGGGGAAGTCACACTGAAGCTTTCTTT. Full variable domain (missing parts from reference TRBV29-1 and TRBJ1-1): SAVISQKPSRDICQRGTSLTIQCQVDSQVTMMFWYRQQPGQSLTLIATANQGSEATYESGFVIDKFPISRPNLTFSTLTVSNMSPEDSSIYLCSVSRGSHTEAFFGQGTRLTVV.

The J gene is TRBJ2-7, the V gene TRBV28, with TRBD1 matching over 7 bases. V lost 6 bases and J lost 7; bases outside the gene matches: 12. Germline assignment: CDR1 MDHEN and CDR2 SYDVKM. The CDR3 length is 14 residues. The CDR3 is CASSLQGTPFEQYF. CDR3 DNA sequence: TGTGCCAGCAGCCTACAGGGGACCCCGTTTGAGCAGTACTTC.

V usage is TRBV20-1 and J usage is TRBJ2-5; D gene uncertain. The V end was cut by 3 bases, the J end by 4 bases, with 12 bases between. Germline CDR1 reads DFQATT; CDR2 reads SNEGSKA (reference sequence). The CDR3 has 13 amino acids. The CDR3 region is CSARDSFVETQYF. The CDR3 coding sequence is TGCAGTGCTAGGGATAGCTTTGTAGAGACCCAGTACTTC.

J is TRBJ1-5 and V is TRBV7-9; D possibly corresponds to TRBD1 (5 bases). Germline V gene lookup returns CDR1 SEHNR and CDR2 FQNEAQ (reference sequence). The CDR3 has 16 residues. The V gene lost 2 bases and the J gene lost 2 bases, with 13 bases spanning the gap. The CDR3 nucleotides are TGTGCCAGCAGCTTAACAGGTGTTGATGGCAATCAGCCCCAGCATTTT. This gives the protein CASSLTGVDGNQPQHF.

Ten or more counts support this clonotype. This chain's CDR3 is CASSLWTGEGETQYF. The CDR3 DNA reads TGTGCCAGCAGCCTTTGGACCGGGGAGGGAGAGACCCAGTACTTC. The genes are TRBV7-9 and TRBJ2-5; 7 bases map to TRBD2. CDR3 length: 15 amino acids. With V trimmed by 5 bases and J by 4 bases, 10 bases remained unmatched. In germline, CDR1 is SEHNR, CDR2 FQNEAQ (reference sequence).

This clonotype was detected a few times. The V gene is TRBV6-1, the J gene TRBJ1-5; 11 nucleotides agree with TRBD1. CDR3 size: 17 residues. The ends lost 6 bases at V and 4 bases at J; junction bases unmatched: 11. From germline, CDR1 is MNHNS and CDR2 SASEGT. The chain's CDR3 is CASRPGTGGMSNQPQHF. The CDR3 nucleotides read TGTGCCAGCAGACCCGGGACAGGGGGAATGTCAAATCAGCCCCAGCATTTT.

The chain employs TRBV19 and TRBJ2-1, with TRBD2 as a possible D gene (5 bases). In germline, CDR1 is LNHDA, CDR2 SQIVND (reference sequence). V was pared by 1 base and J by 7 bases, with 8 bases between. The CDR3 length is 13 residues. CDR3 residues: CASSIATINEQFF. The CDR3 nucleotides read TGTGCCAGTAGTATAGCGACTATAAATGAGCAGTTCTTC.

V usage is TRBV7-2 and J usage is TRBJ1-1; no definite D call. The CDR3 loop spans 13 amino acids. Germline V gene lookup returns CDR1 SGHTA and CDR2 FQGNSA. Deletions cut 0 bases from V and 8 bases from J, with 10 bases between. DNA for the CDR3: TGTGCCAGCAGCTTAGCCTTTTCCCCCGAAGCTTTCTTT. Protein product: CASSLAFSPEAFF.

This clonotype was recorded many times. This chain uses TRBV20-1 with TRBJ2-1; 8 bases line up with TRBD1. This CDR3 region has 14 residues. Germline V gives CDR1 DFQATT, CDR2 SNEGSKA (reference sequence). V shed 2 bases, J shed 8 bases, and the junction held 8 bases outside the gene matches. The CDR3 nucleotides are TGCAGTGCTAGAAGGGGACAGGACAGGGATGAGCAGTTCTTC. This translates into CSARRGQDRDEQFF.

The rearrangement links TRBV7-2 to TRBJ2-6; D gene unclear. Between the trimmed V and J ends, which lost 10 bases and 4 bases, there was a span of 14 bases. The CDR3 runs 14 residues. Looked up from germline, CDR1 is SGHTA and CDR2 is FQGNSA. For the CDR3, the DNA is TGTGCCACCCCAGTCTTCCGGGGGGCCAACGTCCTGACTTTC. It codes for CATPVFRGANVLTF. Based on the CDR3 plus reference TRBV7-2 and TRBJ2-6, the full variable domain is GAGVSQSPSNKVTEKGKDVELRCDPISGHTALYWYRQSLGQGLEFLIYFQGNSAPDKSGLPSDRFSAERTGGSVSTLTIQRTQQEDSAVYLCATPVFRGANVLTFGAGSRLTVL.

The chain is built from TRBV7-2 and TRBJ1-5; possibly TRBD1 for D (6 bases). The ends were cut back, 6 bases at V and 4 bases at J, with 13 bases in the middle. CDR1 is SGHTA and CDR2 is FQGNSA in the germline V gene. The CDR3 is made up of 14 amino acids. The CDR3 loop is CASSRDRINQPQHF. The CDR3 DNA reads as TGTGCCAGCAGTCGAGACAGGATAAATCAGCCCCAGCATTTT.

This clonotype was observed many times. The genes are TRBV7-8 and TRBJ1-3, with TRBD1 identical over 9 bases. The CDR3 extends over 19 amino acids. J lost 0 bases, V lost 5 bases, and 14 bases had no gene match. From germline, CDR1 is SGHVS and CDR2 FQNEAQ. The CDR3 sequence is CASSPRTGDTLSSGNTIYF. The CDR3 DNA reads as TGTGCCAGCAGCCCCCGGACAGGGGATACTTTAAGCTCTGGAAACACCATATATTTT.

This clonotype showed up many times. The J gene is TRBJ1-2, the V gene TRBV7-2, with 7 bases matching TRBD1. The ends lost 5 bases at V and 1 base at J; junction bases unmatched: 10. The CDR3 totals 16 residues. Per germline, CDR1 SGHTA and CDR2 FQGNSA. CDR3 protein: CASSQGGTVINYGYTF. The CDR3 DNA is TGTGCCAGCAGCCAAGGGGGGACAGTAATTAACTATGGCTACACCTTC.

The chain recombines TRBV6-2 or TRBV6-3 with TRBJ2-2; 14 bases align to TRBD2. Losses at the gene ends were 4 bases for V and 1 base for J; bases not matched to a gene: 8. The CDR3 spans 19 residues. Germline V CDR1 and CDR2: MNHEY, SVGEGT. The CDR3 is CASSSPTGLAGGNTGELFF. The CDR3 DNA follows: TGTGCCAGCAGTTCCCCCACCGGACTAGCGGGGGGGAACACCGGGGAGCTGTTTTTT.

This clonotype was counted at least ten times. The chain has TRBV7-2 and TRBJ2-5, with 8 bases identical to TRBD1. Germline V gene lookup returns CDR1 SGHTA and CDR2 FQGNSA. The CDR3 extends over 15 amino acids. The J segment lost 1 base and the V segment lost 5 bases, leaving 6 bases of the junction unmatched. CDR3 sequence reads: CASSRTGHPQETQYF. The DNA for the CDR3 is TGTGCCAGCAGCCGGACAGGGCACCCCCAAGAGACCCAGTACTTC. Using reference TRBV7-2 and TRBJ2-5 for the parts outside the CDR3, the full variable domain is GAGVSQSPSNKVTEKGKDVELRCDPISGHTALYWYRQSLGQGLEFLIYFQGNSAPDKSGLPSDRFSAERTGGSVSTLTIQRTQQEDSAVYLCASSRTGHPQETQYFGPGTRLLVL.

There are a few counts of this clonotype. The rearrangement joins TRBV5-1 to TRBJ2-1; D might be TRBD1 (5 bases). The CDR3 is 13 residues long. Trimming removed 1 base from V and 8 bases from J, with 10 bases in between. Germline V gives CDR1 SGHRS, CDR2 YFSETQ. CDR3 nucleotides: TGCGCCAGCAGCTTGCAGGGTGTCGATGAGCAGTTCTTC. Its protein product is CASSLQGVDEQFF.

The sample holds many counts of this clonotype. This rearrangement joins TRBV28 to TRBJ2-7, with TRBD2 identical over 15 bases. The CDR3 covers 13 residues. The V and J ends lost 10 bases and 5 bases, in that order; junction bases with no gene match: 3. Per germline, CDR1 MDHEN and CDR2 SYDVKM. CDR3 sequence reads: CATGTSGRNEQYF. The CDR3 DNA sequence: TGTGCCACTGGGACTAGCGGGAGGAACGAGCAGTACTTC.

V gene TRBV29-1 combines with J gene TRBJ2-3; D gene ambiguous. This CDR3 is 12 amino acids long. The germline V and J ends were trimmed by 5 bases and 4 bases, with 10 bases remaining between them. Germline CDR1 SQVTM, CDR2 ANQGSEA. The CDR3 nucleotides are TGCAGCGTTACTACAGTGGCAGATACGCAGTATTTT. Its protein is CSVTTVADTQYF.

This clonotype has ten or more counts. The V gene is TRBV7-2, the J gene TRBJ2-1, with 13 bases aligning to TRBD2. Per germline, CDR1 SGHTA and CDR2 FQGNSA. J gave up 3 bases and V 5 bases, and 7 bases lay outside the gene matches. CDR3 length: 17 residues. The CDR3 coding sequence is TGTGCCAGCAGCCCCCGACTAGCGGGAGGCCTCTACAATGAGCAGTTCTTC. It translates to CASSPRLAGGLYNEQFF.

The table lists this clonotype with many counts. The chain carries TRBV7-2 and TRBJ2-6; 7 nucleotides line up with TRBD1. The germline gives CDR1 SGHTA, CDR2 FQGNSA. After removal of 3 bases from V and 4 bases from J, the junction contained 21 bases not matched to a gene. The CDR3 is 21 amino acids. CDR3 region: CASSFNINPGQIFLGANVLTF. The CDR3 bases are TGTGCCAGCAGCTTTAACATTAACCCGGGACAGATTTTCCTGGGGGCCAACGTCCTGACTTTC.

This clonotype was counted a few times. The J gene is TRBJ1-3, the V gene TRBV7-8; TRBD1 aligns across 8 bases. V dropped 3 bases and J dropped 0; count of bases not matched to a gene: 7. The germline V gene encodes CDR1 SGHVS and CDR2 FQNEAQ. This CDR3 contains 17 residues. The CDR3 sequence is CASSFDIDRGSGNTIYF. The CDR3 DNA reads as TGTGCCAGCAGCTTCGATATAGACAGGGGCTCTGGAAACACCATATATTTT.

This sequence joins TRBV7-3 and TRBJ2-1; weak D call: TRBD1 (6 bases). This CDR3 comprises 14 residues. V lost 0 bases and J lost 6, with 9 bases in between. The germline V gene has CDR1 SGHTA and CDR2 FQGTGA. This CDR3 reads CASSLTSRGNEQFF. CDR3 DNA: TGTGCCAGCAGCTTAACCAGCAGGGGCAATGAGCAGTTCTTC.

The V call is TRBV28, the J call TRBJ2-1; D is unclear. CDR1 and CDR2 from the germline V gene are MDHEN and SYDVKM. This CDR3 is built from 15 residues. V lost 6 bases to trimming and J lost 6 bases, with 18 bases between them. In DNA form, the CDR3 reads TGTGCCAGCAGCGCTCGGACCCGGCTGGTCAATGAGCAGTTCTTC. Protein: CASSARTRLVNEQFF.

This clonotype was seen more than once but under ten times. V and J are TRBV28 and TRBJ1-1, with a possible D match to TRBD1 (6 bases). This CDR3 has 16 residues. Trimming shortened V by 6 bases and J by 0 bases, and 17 bases separated the two germline ends. In germline, CDR1 is MDHEN, CDR2 SYDVKM. The CDR3 protein is CASSGQLEHMNTEAFF. DNA for the CDR3: TGTGCCAGCAGCGGACAGTTGGAACACATGAACACTGAAGCTTTCTTT.

The rearrangement joins TRBV28 to TRBJ2-7; perhaps D is TRBD1 or TRBD2 (5 bases each). CDR3 length: 14 residues. Trimming removed 7 bases at V and 4 bases at J, with 17 bases between. The germline CDR1 and CDR2 sequences are MDHEN and SYDVKM. In DNA, the CDR3 is TGTGCCAGCACCACCAGGGACGGGGCTTACGAGCAGTACTTC. Encoded protein: CASTTRDGAYEQYF.

This clonotype has just a few counts. One junction end disagrees with the germline gene, perhaps due to a read error. The V gene is TRBV6-1, the J gene TRBJ2-1, with 7 bases identical to TRBD1. CDR3 length equals 15 residues. Germline loops: CDR1 MNHNS, CDR2 SASEGT. The CDR3 bases are TGTGCCAGCAGTAAAGCTGCAGGGGGAGTCAATGAGCAGTTCTTC. This translates into CASSKAAGGVNEQFF.

This clonotype appeared many times. CDR3 amino acids: CASSLIQGVGYTF. In DNA, the CDR3 is TGTGCCAGCAGTTTAATCCAGGGTGTCGGCTACACCTTC. This chain connects TRBV28 to TRBJ1-2, with D possibly matching TRBD1 (5 bases). The ends were cut back, 2 bases at V and 8 bases at J, with 12 bases in the middle. The CDR3 is made up of 13 amino acids. CDR1 is MDHEN, CDR2 SYDVKM, per germline.

This clonotype showed up just a few times. This rearrangement joins TRBV5-5 to TRBJ2-3, with 10 positions matching TRBD1. The V gene's germline CDR1 is SGHKS and CDR2 YYEKEE (reference sequence). There are 14 residues in the CDR3. V lost 6 bases and J lost 1; bases outside the gene matches: 2. The CDR3 DNA reads TGTGCCAGCAAGGACAGGGGGGGCACAGATACGCAGTATTTT. This sequence encodes CASKDRGGTDTQYF.